This T cell receptor beta chain emerged from a study of T cells in Graves' hyperthyroidism and ophthalmopathy. Regarding the study as a whole: Most clonotypes that expanded in the thyroid above 0.001 also showed up in blood.

Based on clinical symptoms, serum thyroxine and TRAb, thyroid ultrasound and orbital computed tomography, diagnoses were reached. It was 10 ml of fresh peripheral blood that supplied the PBMCs. A remark on this clonotype: The target antigen is unknown.

Amplification of TCR beta CDR3 regions was performed using RNA transcripts as template. RT-PCR in the first round (using the HTBI primer set) targeted the TCR CDR3. In TCRdb, the multiplex PCR reads were re-called with MiXCR into one record per CDR3 protein. Of about 640,000 distinct CDR3 sequences listed, roughly 20% were seen once; the top ten hold under 35%. The V end lost 0 bases, the J end lost 3 bases, and 10 bases lay between the germline ends. Germline V CDR1 and CDR2: SGHRS, YFSETQ. This CDR3 contains 15 residues. Sequenced sample: blood. J is TRBJ2-1 and V is TRBV5-1, with D perhaps matching TRBD2 (5 bases). The sequence was collected from a man aged 25-45 years with Graves' ophthalmopathy. CDR3 sequence: CASSLGGEGYNEQFF. In DNA form, the CDR3 reads TGCGCCAGCAGCTTGGGTGGAGAGGGCTACAATGAGCAGTTCTTC.